A single sample is the source of the 7 T cell receptor beta chains below, sequenced in a study of cytomegalovirus exposure and HLA in healthy donors. PCR used 60 Vbeta primers and 13 Jbeta primers. TCRdb keeps only in-frame clones here, not all; method: immunoSEQ multiplex PCR. The top ten hold over 3.5% of the sample, which has about 120,000 clones, 70% to 75% seen once. What was sequenced was PBMCs. The receptors stem from a woman aged 35 to 49 in good health and CMV-seronegative.

The CDR3 DNA reads TGCAGCGTTGGTGGGGGAGGGCAGCCCCAGCATTTT. Encoded protein: CSVGGGGQPQHF. The chain has TRBV29-1 and TRBJ1-5, with D perhaps TRBD1 (5 bases). The germline V and J ends were trimmed by 4 bases and 7 bases, with 11 bases remaining between them. The CDR3 covers 12 residues. Germline V gene lookup returns CDR1 SQVTM and CDR2 ANQGSEA.

J is TRBJ2-1 and V is TRBV29-1, with 7 bases matching TRBD1. The J segment lost 6 bases and the V segment lost 4 bases, leaving 6 bases of the junction unmatched. This CDR3 contains 13 residues. CDR1 is SQVTM, CDR2 ANQGSEA, per germline. Here the CDR3 reads CSVGYSGGNEQFF. The CDR3 DNA reads as TGCAGCGTTGGCTATTCAGGGGGCAATGAGCAGTTCTTC.

The chain combines TRBV11-3 with TRBJ2-3; D might be TRBD2 (6 bases). V was cut by 1 base and J by 2 bases, with 19 bases left in between. From germline, CDR1 is SGHNT and CDR2 YENEEA. This CDR3 spans 18 amino acids. The CDR3 DNA follows: TGTGCCAGCAGCTTAGGTCGATTGGCGGGACGAGTCACAGATACGCAGTATTTT. It specifies CASSLGRLAGRVTDTQYF.

V usage is TRBV13 and J usage is TRBJ1-3, with no clear D. Trimming shortened V by 9 bases and J by 0 bases, and 6 bases separated the two germline ends. Germline loops: CDR1 PRHDT, CDR2 FYEKMQ (reference sequence). CDR3 length equals 12 residues. The CDR3 loop reads CASRSSGNTIYF. CDR3 nucleotides: TGTGCCAGTAGGAGCTCTGGAAACACCATATATTTT.

The V and J genes are TRBV9 and TRBJ1-6; D may be TRBD1 (5 bases). The V gene's germline CDR1 is SGDLS and CDR2 YYNGEE. The CDR3 has 16 residues. Trimming cost V 5 bases and J 6 bases, with 18 bases left between them. Written as DNA, the CDR3 is TGTGCCAGCAGAGGCGGGGGGGGTACAATTAATTCACCCCTCCACTTT. Amino acid sequence: CASRGGGGTINSPLHF.

As for this clone: Relative to the germline gene, one junction end is altered; a read error may explain this. Other DNA variants within this sample encode the same CDR3. This rearrangement joins TRBV10-3 to TRBJ2-7; TRBD2 aligns across 11 bases. The CDR3 contains 16 residues. CDR1 ENHRY and CDR2 SYGVKD come from the germline V gene. The CDR3 DNA sequence: TGTGCCATCAGTGAGTCAACTAGCGGGAGAGGTTACGAGCAGTACTTT. Protein sequence: CAISESTSGRGYEQYF.

The V gene is TRBV2, the J gene TRBJ2-3; no clear D. CDR3 size: 13 residues. V was pared by 4 bases and J by 3 bases, with 8 bases between. Germline CDR1 reads SNHLY; CDR2 reads FYNNEI. The CDR3 bases are TGTGCCAGCAGTGTCGAACAGACAGATACGCAGTATTTT. Its protein is CASSVEQTDTQYF. Complete variable domain (other parts from reference TRBV2 and TRBJ2-3): EPEVTQTPSHQVTQMGQEVILRCVPISNHLYFYWYRQILGQKVEFLVSFYNNEISEKSEIFDDQFSVERPDGSNFTLKIRSTKLEDSAMYFCASSVEQTDTQYFGPGTRLTVL.